This T cell receptor (beta chain) appears in the sequencing data of a study of spatial heterogeneity in lung cancer. Study at large: An average of more than ten raw reads was observed per unique TCR and UMI combination.

TCRdb fed the 5' RACE reads into MiXCR, producing one record per CDR3 protein. The sample consists of 80,000 to 95,000 distinct CDR3 sequences, roughly 10% of them appearing once. The time point denotes: sample taken at primary tumor resection. Extraction of whole RNA from tumor, nontumor lung or frozen PBMC preceded unsorted sequencing. Germline V gene lookup returns CDR1 LGHDT and CDR2 YNNKEL (reference sequence). The CDR3 length is 12 residues. Comment on this clonotype: A read error may produce the germline difference seen at one junction end.

The V gene is TRBV3-1, the J gene TRBJ1-1; D is unclear. Specimen: PBMCs, collected at surgery. The receptor's source is a male donor with early-stage non-small cell lung cancer. The DNA of the CDR3 is TGTGCCAGCTGCCAAGTCGAGGGTAAAGCTTTCTTT. Translating it yields CASCQVEGKAFF.